This T cell receptor beta chain was captured by sequencing in a study of CD8 T cells in ankylosing spondylitis. This clonotype was observed a few times. Its antigen is currently unknown. Each CDR3 protein is one row after TCRdb ran MiXCR on the 5' RACE reads. The sample yields approximately 540,000 distinct CDR3 sequences, roughly 13% seen once. Overall study findings and caveats: Blood of patients with ankylosing spondylitis appeared to be characterized by a TCR beta motif of 8 or 9 highly homologous variants.

The sample was blood, either unsorted or a sorted T cell fraction (not recorded which). This TCR came from a male donor with ankylosing spondylitis.

CDR3 sequence reads: CASSGAGGGESGANVLTF. DNA of the CDR3: TGTGCCAGCAGTGGGGCCGGTGGGGGGGAGTCTGGGGCCAACGTCCTGACTTTC. The V call is TRBV25-1, the J call TRBJ2-6; 7 positions match TRBD2. CDR1 MGHDK and CDR2 SYGVNS come from the germline V gene. The CDR3 consists of 18 residues. V was clipped by 4 bases and J by 1 base; unmatched bases: 10.